The sequence of this T cell receptor (beta chain) was determined in a study of blood T cell repertoires in COVID-19 (TCRdb year 2020). Concerning the study at large: Samples from collaborators originated in the United States, Italy and Spain and spanned both the acute and convalescent phases of COVID-19. The repertoires were released in a freely available public database intended as a resource for research on the immune response to SARS-CoV-2. The samples were drawn from two sources: the first 160 participants of the ongoing ImmuneRACE study, and 1,200 or so subjects contributed by 6 global collaborators. The dataset comprised deeply sampled blood TCRbeta repertoires from subjects exposed to, actively infected with, or recovered from COVID-19. The sample metadata nearly always contained a de-identified subject ID, COVID-19 status, age in years and sex. The prospective study material was composed of cDNA or gDNA derived from T cells, B-cell-depleted T cells, or PBMCs. Where available, HLA class I and class II types were taken from metadata supplied by the sample provider and were not determined by assay-based typing.

What the work shows at the level of the full study, not this receptor alone: How much clinical and demographic metadata was included differed by source and by participant, and the metadata was provided uncurated.

TCRbeta CDR3 regions were amplified from genomic DNA using the immunoSEQ Assay, a bias-controlled multiplex PCR. Turning to the authors' computational methods: Within the assay, amplification of reference gene primers was used to estimate how many nucleated cells each sample contained. Sequence reads were collapsed and filtered to measure the absolute abundance of every unique TCRbeta CDR3 rearrangement. Productive Simpson clonality was computed per sample as the square root of Simpson's diversity index over productive rearrangements. The immuneACCESS repertoire file appears here via TCRdb, limited to in-frame rearrangements. These files lack a portion of the clones; in checked studies, under half of the deficit traces to unresolved V genes, and the cause of the others is not known. That table is the source of V, J and clone size, and D and trimming were worked out from the DNA. A total of 300,000 to 400,000 clones appear in this sample, roughly 90% of them only once. The ten largest account for less than 3% of the sample.

The CDR3 sequence holds 14 residues, the cysteine and phenylalanine included. CDR3 DNA is the only sequence kept; it has 42 bases, read in frame from the first base. The germline V end is reduced by 9 bases and the J end by 3 bases; junction bases left unmatched: 10. CDR1 and CDR2, looked up from the germline V gene (reference sequence), are MNHEY and SMNVEV. A remark on this clone: There is no known antigen for this receptor. Per-base quality was not reported, and no clone a single base away is much larger than it.

One collaborating source in Seattle enrolled patients while the patients were actively infected and followed the patients over time throughout the course of disease. Collaborating institutions collected whole blood in K2EDTA tubes following their own protocols. For TCRbeta analysis, collaborators shipped samples as frozen whole blood, isolated PBMCs, or DNA extracted from either of those sample types. This TCR came from a woman aged 25 to 45 with COVID-19, enrolled during active disease. Sequencing was carried out using peripheral blood. Here the chain combines TRBV27 and TRBJ1-2; the central 7 bases match TRBD1. The CDR3 here reads CASRSLTGDYGYTF. The nucleotides are TGTGCCAGTAGGTCCCTAACAGGGGACTATGGCTACACCTTC.